The next 10 T cell receptor beta chains were all read from a single sample in a study of cytomegalovirus exposure and HLA in healthy donors. Assay: immunoSEQ multiplex PCR; the TCRdb copy retains only in-frame clones and omits some. The sample consists of about 70,000 clones, 80% to 95% of them appearing once. Sequenced input: PBMCs. All receptors derive from a man between 18 and 29 years old in good health and CMV-seropositive.

This clone was counted only a few times. The chain links TRBV30 to TRBJ2-1; D remains unclear. This CDR3 has 13 residues. From germline, CDR1 is GTSNPN and CDR2 SVGIG (reference sequence). V was pared by 1 base and J by 6 bases, with 10 bases between. CDR3 DNA sequence: TGTGCCTGGAGTGCCCACCCTACCAATGAGCAGTTCTTC. Residues: CAWSAHPTNEQFF.

The CDR3: CASSRKTNPRDSVKFTDTQYF. In nucleotides, the CDR3 is TGCGCCAGCAGCCGCAAGACCAATCCCCGTGACAGTGTGAAATTCACAGATACGCAGTATTTT. The J gene is TRBJ2-3, the V gene TRBV4-1, with D possibly being TRBD1 (5 bases). The germline CDR1 and CDR2 sequences are MGHRA and YSYEKL. The CDR3 loop spans 21 amino acids. Trimming left V 4 bases short and J 2 bases short, with 31 bases between.

J is TRBJ2-7 and V is TRBV7-8, with TRBD1 identical over 7 bases. Germline V gene data show CDR1 as SGHVS and CDR2 as FQNEAQ. The J segment lost 6 bases and the V segment lost 7 bases, leaving 9 bases of the junction unmatched. The CDR3 length is 13 residues. This chain's CDR3 is CASNSGQRTEQYF. DNA of the CDR3: TGTGCCAGCAACTCGGGACAGCGGACCGAGCAGTACTTC. Full variable domain (remainder filled in from reference TRBV7-8 and TRBJ2-7): GAGVSQSPRYKVAKRGQDVALRCDPISGHVSLFWYQQALGQGPEFLTYFQNEAQLDKSGLPSDRFFAERPEGSVSTLKIQRTQQEDSAVYLCASNSGQRTEQYFGPGTRLTVT.

The rearrangement joins TRBV20-1 to TRBJ2-7, with no clear D. Between the trimmed V and J ends, which lost 7 bases and 4 bases, there was a span of 11 bases. The V gene's germline CDR1 is DFQATT and CDR2 SNEGSKA (reference sequence). The CDR3 loop spans 11 amino acids. The chain's CDR3 is CSVKQVYEQYF. The CDR3 bases are TGCAGTGTTAAGCAGGTTTACGAGCAGTACTTC.

The genes are TRBV11-2 and TRBJ2-7; 11 bases fit TRBD2. There are 17 residues in the CDR3. Germline V gene lookup returns CDR1 SGHAT and CDR2 FQNNGV. The J segment lost 5 bases and the V segment lost 1 base, leaving 10 bases of the junction unmatched. CDR3 nucleotides: TGTGCCAGCAGCTTAGTACTGAGACTAGCGGGATCCCACGAGCAGTACTTC. Translating it yields CASSLVLRLAGSHEQYF.

The gene calls are TRBV10-3 and TRBJ1-1; 9 nucleotides match TRBD1. The CDR3 runs to 13 residues. The V segment lost 4 bases and the J segment 7 bases; nucleotides outside the gene matches: 4. CDR1 and CDR2 from the germline V gene are ENHRY and SYGVKD. The CDR3 loop is CAISGRQGDEAFF. The CDR3 DNA is TGTGCCATCAGTGGCAGACAGGGGGATGAAGCTTTCTTT.

The rearrangement links TRBV4-1 to TRBJ1-2, with D maybe TRBD1 (5 bases). Germline-derived CDR1 and CDR2 are MGHRA and YSYEKL. Trimming left V 0 bases short and J 7 bases short, with 12 bases between. CDR3 size: 14 residues. CDR3 DNA: TGCGCCAGCAGCCAAGAGGTGCGACAGCTTGGCTACACCTTC. As protein: CASSQEVRQLGYTF.

This clone is a singleton in its sample. The chain employs TRBV6-1 and TRBJ2-7, with 8 nucleotides matching TRBD1. Germline V CDR1 and CDR2: MNHNS, SASEGT. The CDR3 runs 13 residues. Trimming cost V 11 bases and J 3 bases; bases outside gene matches: 9. This CDR3 is CAVQGDLNYEQYF. For the CDR3, the DNA is TGTGCCGTACAGGGGGATCTTAACTACGAGCAGTACTTC.

The chain carries TRBV2 and TRBJ2-2; TRBD2 matches 11 bases. Germline V gene data show CDR1 as SNHLY and CDR2 as FYNNEI. The CDR3 totals 17 residues. V trimming: 5 bases; J trimming: 4 bases; junction bases outside the gene matches: 9. The CDR3 spells CASSSVAGGLITGELFF. CDR3 DNA sequence: TGTGCCAGCAGTTCCGTAGCGGGAGGGCTCATCACCGGGGAGCTGTTTTTT.

Concerning this clone: Other DNA sequences in this sample translate to the same CDR3. This sequence joins TRBV7-2 and TRBJ2-7; perhaps TRBD1 as D (5 bases). With 2 bases removed from V and 0 bases from J, the gap between germline ends came to 8 bases. This CDR3 has 14 residues. The germline gives CDR1 SGHTA, CDR2 FQGNSA. The CDR3 nucleotides read TGTGCCAGCAGCTTAATAGGGGCCTCCTACGAGCAGTACTTC. It is translated as CASSLIGASYEQYF.